The TCR beta chain under discussion was sequenced for a study of cytomegalovirus exposure and HLA in healthy donors. The CDR3 contains 16 residues. Per germline, CDR1 SGHDT and CDR2 YYEEEE. With 4 bases clipped from V and 1 base from J, the junction kept 7 bases outside the gene matches. General study points: Most TCR sequences were uncommon, yet certain public TCRs appeared in many donors.

The PCR contained 60 Vbeta and 13 Jbeta primers. In the source study's methods: In a later analysis, some 10 million of 65 million to 90 million unique beta chains occurred in at least two donors. This table comes from immunoSEQ multiplex PCR, and its TCRdb copy is limited to in-frame clones, with some not included. V and J calls and clone size follow that table, whereas D and trimming were derived from the DNA. The profile shows fewer than 250,000 clones, approximately 77% of them singletons. Comment on this clone: Its specificity is unknown.

The chain combines TRBV5-6 with TRBJ1-5; the match to TRBD1 covers 8 bases. The source is a man aged 35 to 55 in good health and CMV-seropositive. Sequenced sample: PBMCs. The CDR3 protein is CASSRFTGGSNQPQHF. In nucleotides, the CDR3 is TGTGCCAGCAGCCGATTCACAGGGGGGAGCAATCAGCCCCAGCATTTT.